This TCR beta chain stems from a study of siplizumab effects on memory and regulatory T cells. Repertoires were generated with immunoSEQ multiplex PCR, while TCRdb's copy carries only in-frame clones and drops some. The repertoire holds about 100,000 clones, with approximately 91% as singletons. V gave up 9 bases and J gave up 5 bases, with 10 bases separating them. Germline V gene sequence: CDR1 MDHEN, CDR2 SYDVKM. This CDR3 has 11 amino acids. The clonotype was recovered from a human donor in good health. Sequencing was done on a sample of CD4+ T cells sorted from blood. The V call is TRBV28, the J call TRBJ1-2; unclear D gene. The CDR3 here is CASWEGYGYTF. CDR3 in DNA: TGTGCCAGTTGGGAAGGATATGGCTACACCTTC.